These 5 T cell receptor beta chains originate from one sample sequenced in a study of blood T cell repertoires in COVID-19 (dated by TCRdb to about 2020). The library relied on the immunoSEQ multiplex PCR assay. TCRdb re-hosts the immuneACCESS table, in-frame sequences only. Its copies lack some clones; in the studies checked, an unresolved V gene accounts for under half of them, and the cause for the rest is not known. The sample table records roughly 100,000 clones; 85% to 90% of these occur just once. Of the sample, approximately 5.5% falls within the top ten clones. The sequencing input was peripheral blood. The receptors stem from a woman at least 80 years old with active COVID-19.

The chain carries TRBV7-2 and TRBJ2-5; 10 bases align to TRBD2. With V trimmed by 5 bases and J by 4 bases, 7 bases remained unmatched. Germline V gene lookup returns CDR1 SGHTA and CDR2 FQGNSA. This CDR3 region has 15 residues. CDR3 in DNA: TGTGCCAGCAGCGCGTCAGCGGGAGGGCCAGAGACCCAGTACTTC. Translation gives CASSASAGGPETQYF.

The V gene is TRBV7-9, the J gene TRBJ2-5; 7 bases match TRBD2. This CDR3 has 15 residues. V shed 5 bases, J shed 2 bases, and the junction held 8 bases outside the gene matches. CDR1 is SEHNR, CDR2 FQNEAQ, per germline (reference sequence). The CDR3 loop is CASSPWGEGQETQYF. CDR3 nucleotides: TGTGCCAGCAGCCCTTGGGGGGAGGGACAAGAGACCCAGTACTTC.

J is TRBJ2-3 and V is TRBV19, with a tentative D call TRBD2 (7 bases). V was pared by 10 bases and J by 5 bases, with 31 bases between. This CDR3 comprises 18 residues. Germline assignment: CDR1 LNHDA and CDR2 SQIVND (reference sequence). CDR3 sequence: CANPGGDTPGKQGDTQYF. In nucleotides, the CDR3 is TGTGCCAATCCTGGGGGGGACACCCCGGGAAAGCAGGGAGATACGCAGTATTTT.

The J gene is TRBJ1-1, the V gene TRBV6-5; no clear D gene. V was trimmed by 6 bases and J by 5 bases, leaving 10 bases between them. This CDR3 is built from 12 residues. CDR1 and CDR2 (germline): MNHEY, SVGAGI. The CDR3 here is CASSQGRTEAFF. In DNA, the CDR3 is TGTGCCAGCAGCCAAGGGAGAACTGAAGCTTTCTTT.

The chain combines TRBV21-1 with TRBJ2-4; whether TRBD1, the table's D call, matches the DNA was not checked. TRBV21-1 counts as a pseudogene. The CDR3 is 14 amino acids. This CDR3 is CASKGGLAKNIQYF. As DNA, the CDR3 is TGTGCCAGCAAAGGGGGATTAGCCAAAAACATTCAGTACTTC.